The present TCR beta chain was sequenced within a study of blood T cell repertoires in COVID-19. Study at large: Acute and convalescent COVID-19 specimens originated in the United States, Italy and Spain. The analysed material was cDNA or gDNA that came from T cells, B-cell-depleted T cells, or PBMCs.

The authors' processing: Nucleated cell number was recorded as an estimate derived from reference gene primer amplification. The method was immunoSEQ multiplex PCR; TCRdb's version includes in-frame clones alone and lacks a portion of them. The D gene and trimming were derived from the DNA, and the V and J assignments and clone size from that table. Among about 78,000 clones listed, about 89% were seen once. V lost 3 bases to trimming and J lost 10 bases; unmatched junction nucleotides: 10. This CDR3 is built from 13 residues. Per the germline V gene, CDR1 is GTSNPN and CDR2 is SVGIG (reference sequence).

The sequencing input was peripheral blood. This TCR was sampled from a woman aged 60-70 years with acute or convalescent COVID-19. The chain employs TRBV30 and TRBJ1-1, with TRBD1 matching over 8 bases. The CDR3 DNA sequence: TGTGCCTGGAGGGGGACAGGAGGGCGGGGAGCTTTCTTT. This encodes CAWRGTGGRGAFF.